This TCR beta chain was retrieved from a study of T cell responses to AZD1222 COVID-19 vaccine. Looking at the study overall: Researchers grouped second doses given at about 4 or about 12 weeks into one pool.

Sequenced by immunoSEQ multiplex PCR; TCRdb stores in-frame clones only, minus some. The repertoire holds roughly 130,000 clones, with around 94% as singletons. As for this clone: Its specificity is unknown. The junction shows a germline mismatch at one end, possibly a read error.

Whole-study results and caveats: Spike-specific TCR breadth and depth were elevated following two AZD1222 doses. CD4 TCRs associated with vaccination spanned spike, dominating at 160-218 and 743-854.

The length of the CDR3 is 11 residues. Germline-derived CDR1 and CDR2 are SEHNR and FQNEAQ (reference sequence). Sequenced here: peripheral blood, sampled on day 0 of AZD1222 vaccination. This clonotype was sampled from an adult in good health. The V gene is TRBV7-9, the J gene TRBJ1-2; TRBD1 might be the D (5 bases). CDR3 coding DNA: TGTGCCAGCAGCTTACAGGAGGGAGGGGCCTTC. It yields the protein CASSLQEGGAF.